These 24 T cell receptor beta chains share one sample of origin, sequenced in a study of T cell responses to AZD1222 COVID-19 vaccine. Generated by immunoSEQ multiplex PCR, the TCRdb table keeps only in-frame clones and is missing some. The table has under 200,000 clones, roughly 94% seen once; the top ten hold approximately 0.58%. The sample in question was peripheral blood, obtained on day 0 of AZD1222 vaccination. The receptor source for this set is an adult in good health.

V and J are TRBV7-6 and TRBJ1-1, with D uncertain. The V gene lost 3 bases and the J gene lost 2 bases, with 10 bases spanning the gap. The CDR3 runs to 14 residues. The germline gives CDR1 SGHVS, CDR2 FNYEAQ. CDR3 residues: CASSFAGPNTEAFF. DNA of the CDR3: TGTGCCAGCAGCTTTGCCGGCCCTAACACTGAAGCTTTCTTT.

The J gene is TRBJ2-7, the V gene TRBV27, with 13 bases identical to TRBD2. V was pared by 6 bases and J by 5 bases, with 4 bases of the junction left unmatched. The CDR3 is 14 residues long. In germline, CDR1 is MNHEY, CDR2 SMNVEV (reference sequence). This CDR3 reads CASREGLAGNEQYF. CDR3 coding DNA: TGTGCCAGCAGAGAGGGACTAGCGGGGAACGAGCAGTACTTC.

This clone is a singleton in its sample. The chain joins TRBV3-1 (or the pseudogene TRBV3-2) to TRBJ2-4; 9 nucleotides line up with TRBD1. V gave up 4 bases and J gave up 0 bases; unmatched junction bases: 1. Germline values: CDR1 LGHDT, CDR2 YNNKEL (reference sequence). This CDR3 region has 15 residues. The CDR3 nucleotides read TGTGCCAGCAGCCGGGACAGGGTAGCCAAAAACATTCAGTACTTC. This gives the protein CASSRDRVAKNIQYF.

The rearrangement joins TRBV7-2 to TRBJ2-5; D possibly corresponds to TRBD2 (6 bases). Germline V gene lookup returns CDR1 SGHTA and CDR2 FQGNSA. Trimming stripped 1 base from V and 3 bases from J, with 12 bases between. This CDR3 is built from 15 residues. DNA for the CDR3: TGTGCCAGCAGCTTAGTGAGGCAGCGGGAAGAGACCCAGTACTTC. Translation: CASSLVRQREETQYF.

V is TRBV6-4 and J is TRBJ2-2, with D uncertain. CDR3 length: 11 amino acids. V was cut by 2 bases and J by 7 bases, with 2 bases left in between. Germline CDR1 reads MRHNA; CDR2 reads SNTAGT. The CDR3 DNA reads as TGTGCCAGCAGTGACGGCGGGGAGCTGTTTTTT. Protein sequence: CASSDGGELFF.

The rearrangement joins TRBV10-1 to TRBJ1-1; tentatively, D is TRBD1 (6 bases). Trimming took off 2 bases at V and 5 bases at J, with 12 bases between the two ends. The CDR3 sequence is 14 residues long. Germline values: CDR1 WNHNN, CDR2 SYGVQD (reference sequence). Written as DNA, the CDR3 is TGCGCCAGCAGTGAGCGTCTTCAGGGGACTGAAGCTTTCTTT. Translation: CASSERLQGTEAFF.

The chain carries TRBV6-5 and TRBJ2-7; the D gene is possibly TRBD1 (5 bases). Germline lookup yields CDR1 MNHEY and CDR2 SVGAGI. Deletions cut 8 bases from V and 1 base from J, with 15 bases between. The CDR3 has 14 residues. CDR3 sequence (DNA): TGTGCCAGCGCTTTGGTGCAGGGTTCCTACGAGCAGTACTTC. Its protein is CASALVQGSYEQYF.

The chain combines TRBV9 with TRBJ2-3; tentatively, D is TRBD1 or TRBD2 (6 bases each). With 0 bases removed from V and 9 bases from J, the gap between germline ends came to 14 bases. Germline CDR1 reads SGDLS; CDR2 reads YYNGEE. This CDR3 region has 14 residues. The CDR3 loop reads CASSVGGGGRTQYF. The CDR3 nucleotides are TGTGCCAGCAGCGTAGGAGGGGGAGGTCGGACGCAGTATTTT. The full variable domain, its missing parts supplied by reference TRBV9 and TRBJ2-3, is DSGVTQTPKHLITATGQRVTLRCSPRSGDLSVYWYQQSLDQGLQFLIQYYNGEERAKGNILERFSAQQFPDLHSELNLSSLELGDSALYFCASSVGGGGRTQYFGPGTRLTVL.

This rearrangement joins TRBV7-9 to TRBJ1-5, with 9 bases fitting TRBD1. The V gene's germline CDR1 is SEHNR and CDR2 FQNEAQ (reference sequence). CDR3 length equals 15 residues. J gave up 9 bases and V 4 bases, and 10 bases lay outside the gene matches. The CDR3 DNA follows: TGTGCCAGCAGCTCGGGACAGGGAACATCATTGCCCCAGCATTTT. It encodes CASSSGQGTSLPQHF.

This CDR3 is CASSELSSGGFQEQYF. CDR3 nucleotides: TGTGCCAGCAGTGAATTGAGTTCTGGCGGATTTCAAGAGCAGTACTTC. This chain links TRBV25-1 with TRBJ2-7; no clear D. The V end was cut by 1 base, the J end by 7 bases, with 20 bases between. CDR1 is MGHDK, CDR2 SYGVNS, per germline. The CDR3 consists of 16 residues.

The J gene is TRBJ2-7, the V gene TRBV12-3 or TRBV12-4; the D gene is possibly TRBD2 (5 bases). V was cut by 7 bases and J by 2 bases, with 12 bases left in between. This CDR3 spans 13 amino acids. CDR3 amino acids: CASTRSGTYEQYF. CDR3 nucleotide sequence: TGTGCCAGCACCAGAAGCGGAACCTACGAGCAGTACTTC.

The J gene is TRBJ1-1, the V gene TRBV12-5; D call uncertain. The CDR3 totals 11 residues. Germline CDR1 is LGHNT and CDR2 is FRNRAP. Trimming left V 2 bases short and J 11 bases short, with 9 bases between. This CDR3 reads CASGLRELAFF. CDR3 sequence (DNA): TGTGCTAGTGGTTTGAGGGAGTTGGCTTTCTTT.

CDR3 residues: CAIRGSRNTEAFF. The CDR3, as DNA: TGTGCCATCAGAGGAAGTCGGAACACTGAAGCTTTCTTT. The chain links TRBV10-3 to TRBJ1-1; no reliable D call. The CDR3 covers 13 residues. V shed 6 bases and J shed 1 base, with 9 bases lying between them. The V gene's germline CDR1 is ENHRY and CDR2 SYGVKD.

This chain uses TRBV12-3 or TRBV12-4 with TRBJ1-2, with D unresolved. The CDR3 covers 11 residues. V lost 4 bases, J lost 7 bases, and 7 bases lay in between. CDR3 in amino acids: CASSSSSGYTF. CDR3 nucleotides: TGTGCCAGCAGTTCGAGCTCTGGCTACACCTTC.

The chain employs TRBV19 and TRBJ1-5; TRBD1 agrees at 10 bases. The CDR3 length is 17 residues. Germline loops: CDR1 LNHDA, CDR2 SQIVND (reference sequence). J lost 0 bases, V lost 5 bases, and 7 bases had no gene match. CDR3 nucleotide sequence: TGTGCCAGTAGTCCGGACAGGGGGACCCATAGCAATCAGCCCCAGCATTTT. Translation: CASSPDRGTHSNQPQHF. The whole variable domain, filled in from reference TRBV19 and TRBJ1-5, reads DGGITQSPKYLFRKEGQNVTLSCEQNLNHDAMYWYRQDPGQGLRLIYYSQIVNDFQKGDIAEGYSVSREKKESFPLTVTSAQKNPTAFYLCASSPDRGTHSNQPQHFGDGTRLSIL.

This clone was seen only once. V usage is TRBV3-1 (or the pseudogene TRBV3-2) and J usage is TRBJ2-3; D is perhaps TRBD2 (6 bases). Looked up from germline, CDR1 is LGHDT and CDR2 is YNNKEL (reference sequence). With 8 bases removed from V and 4 bases from J, the gap between germline ends came to 16 bases. The CDR3 covers 14 residues. As DNA, the CDR3 is TGTGCCAGCGAGGGACTCCGGGGCTCAGATACGCAGTATTTT. Translated, it gives CASEGLRGSDTQYF.

V is TRBV10-1 and J is TRBJ2-5; TRBD1 or TRBD2 may be the D gene (6 bases each). This CDR3 region has 15 residues. CDR1 is WNHNN, CDR2 SYGVQD, per germline (reference sequence). V was clipped by 9 bases and J by 0 bases, with 17 bases between them. The CDR3 loop is CASGGGPPYQETQYF. CDR3 nucleotide sequence: TGCGCCAGTGGAGGGGGGCCGCCGTACCAAGAGACCCAGTACTTC.

In its sample, this clone was seen once. This sequence joins TRBV5-4 and TRBJ2-1; 8 positions agree with TRBD2. V trimming: 4 bases; J trimming: 7 bases; junction bases outside the gene matches: 13. CDR1 is SGHNT, CDR2 YYREEE, per germline (reference sequence). The CDR3 spans 16 residues. The CDR3 loop is CASSPSLAEASNEQFF. CDR3 bases: TGTGCCAGCAGCCCGTCACTAGCGGAGGCGAGTAATGAGCAGTTCTTC.

The chain links TRBV20-1 to TRBJ1-1, with D uncertain. CDR1 DFQATT and CDR2 SNEGSKA come from the germline V gene (reference sequence). CDR3 size: 11 residues. V lost 4 bases, J lost 11 bases, and 14 bases lay in between. The DNA for the CDR3 is TGCAGTGCTATAAGACTGGGATCGGCTTTCTTT. It translates to CSAIRLGSAFF.

V and J are TRBV27 and TRBJ2-5; D is unclear. The CDR3 consists of 13 residues. Germline V CDR1 and CDR2: MNHEY, SMNVEV (reference sequence). The V and J ends lost 3 bases and 5 bases respectively, with 10 bases between them. The CDR3 coding sequence is TGTGCCAGCAGTTTGGTCTTAGGGGAGACCCAGTACTTC. Translated, it gives CASSLVLGETQYF.

The rearrangement joins TRBV29-1 to TRBJ2-7; 10 bases are a match to TRBD2. Losses at the gene ends were 1 base for V and 7 bases for J; bases not matched to a gene: 16. CDR3 size: 17 residues. Germline V CDR1 and CDR2: SQVTM, ANQGSEA. In DNA, the CDR3 is TGCAGCGTTGAAGTTATTAGCGGGAGGAACGGTCTACGGGAGCAGTACTTC. Encoded protein: CSVEVISGRNGLREQYF.

The gene calls are TRBV27 and TRBJ2-3; 8 positions match TRBD1. Germline CDR1 reads MNHEY; CDR2 reads SMNVEV (reference sequence). V lost 11 bases to trimming and J lost 1 base; unmatched junction nucleotides: 11. The CDR3 spans 15 residues. CDR3 sequence: CAGIGQGEGTDTQYF. In nucleotides, the CDR3 is TGTGCCGGGATTGGACAGGGTGAGGGCACAGATACGCAGTATTTT.

The chain joins TRBV5-1 to TRBJ2-1, with a weak D call TRBD2 (6 bases). Trimming removed 5 bases at V and 2 bases at J, with 11 bases between. CDR3 length: 14 residues. Per the germline V gene, CDR1 is SGHRS and CDR2 is YFSETQ. The CDR3 region has the DNA TGCGCCAGCAGGGGGAGGCAGGCCTACAATGAGCAGTTCTTC. Translating it yields CASRGRQAYNEQFF. The full variable domain, in which reference TRBV5-1 and TRBJ2-1 provide the parts outside the CDR3, is KAGVTQTPRYLIKTRGQQVTLSCSPISGHRSVSWYQQTPGQGLQFLFEYFSETQRNKGNFPGRFSGRQFSNSRSEMNVSTLELGDSALYLCASRGRQAYNEQFFGPGTRLTVL.

The chain links TRBV15 to TRBJ1-1; 7 nucleotides align to TRBD1. V lost 1 base and J lost 3; bases outside the gene matches: 8. CDR3 length: 16 residues. Germline assignment: CDR1 LNHNV and CDR2 YYDKDF (reference sequence). Written as DNA, the CDR3 is TGTGCCACCAGCAGAGCCAAGGGGGCGGGTTACACTGAAGCTTTCTTT. Translation: CATSRAKGAGYTEAFF.